This T cell receptor (beta chain) was found in a study of T cell responses to AZD1222 COVID-19 vaccine. The V and J ends lost 7 bases and 5 bases respectively, with 20 bases between them. This CDR3 is built from 15 residues. Germline CDR1 is MNHEY and CDR2 is SVGAGI. Some clones are missing from TCRdb's copy, which holds only in-frame ones; the method was immunoSEQ multiplex PCR. This table holds fewer than 90,000 clones, 70% to 90% found once. This material consisted of peripheral blood, taken on day 0 of AZD1222 vaccination. The gene calls are TRBV6-5 and TRBJ1-1; tentatively, D is TRBD1 (5 bases). The receptor comes from an adult in good health. The CDR3 sequence: CASIWVLGGRTEAFF. CDR3 nucleotide sequence: TGTGCCAGCATTTGGGTATTGGGGGGTAGGACTGAAGCTTTCTTT.